The clone carrying this TCR beta chain was counted at least ten times. Its cognate antigen is unknown. The entry originates in a study of CD8 T cells in ankylosing spondylitis. Study observations and caveats: Prior work had noted some motif variants in reactive arthritis blood and synovial fluid. Clones linked to disease were reported to show significant enrichment in matched ankylosing spondylitis synovial fluid. Apparently characteristic of ankylosing spondylitis blood was a TCR beta motif (eight highly homologous variants). Disease-linked clones, CD8+, were relatively rare in peripheral blood.

TCRdb ran MiXCR on the 5' RACE reads and lists one entry per CDR3 protein. The data hold under 950,000 distinct CDR3 sequences, with over 15% observed a single time. The CDR3 extends over 14 amino acids. V trimming: 3 bases; J trimming: 5 bases; junction bases outside the gene matches: 6. Germline CDR1 reads SQVTM; CDR2 reads ANQGSEA. The receptor comes from a male donor with ankylosing spondylitis. The chain joins TRBV29-1 to TRBJ2-2; TRBD2 agrees at 7 bases. The sample taken for sequencing was blood, either unsorted or a sorted T cell fraction (not recorded which). In DNA, the CDR3 is TGCAGCGTTGAGACGGGGGGTTTAACCGGGGAGCTGTTTTTT. Its translation: CSVETGGLTGELFF.